The 20 T cell receptor beta chains listed next were all sequenced from one sample in a study of beta chain features in type 1 diabetes. These receptors' targets are unknown. The study's findings and limits: Researchers report that Type 1 diabetes patients had moderately but significantly shorter TCRB CDR3s across all four CD4+ subsets.

Expressed TCRB transcripts were sequenced because the isolated RNA had all been reverse transcribed beforehand. Method: immunoSEQ multiplex PCR; TCRdb's copy keeps in-frame clones and lacks some. The sample has around 160,000 clones; almost 65% are singletons. Source material: naive CD4+ T cells from blood. The receptor set was obtained from a man aged 25 to 45 with type 1 diabetes.

The rearrangement links TRBV10-3 to TRBJ1-2; D may be TRBD1 (6 bases). The CDR3 totals 12 residues. V was cut by 4 bases and J by 3 bases, with 6 bases left in between. The germline gives CDR1 ENHRY, CDR2 SYGVKD. CDR3 loop: CAISGQDYGYTF. In DNA form, the CDR3 reads TGTGCCATCAGTGGACAGGACTATGGCTACACCTTC.

The rearrangement links TRBV29-1 to TRBJ1-4; D perhaps matches TRBD1 (5 bases). Germline values: CDR1 SQVTM, CDR2 ANQGSEA. The CDR3 spans 12 residues. V shed 5 bases and J shed 8 bases, with 12 bases lying between them. The CDR3 here is CSVRLRGEKLFF. As DNA, the CDR3 is TGCAGCGTTCGGCTTCGGGGGGAAAAACTGTTTTTT.

The chain couples TRBV29-1 to TRBJ2-2; TRBD1 matches at 7 bases. The CDR3 runs to 13 residues. Per germline, CDR1 SQVTM and CDR2 ANQGSEA. The J segment lost 6 bases and the V segment lost 7 bases, leaving 8 bases of the junction unmatched. The CDR3 nucleotides read TGCAGCGGTCAGGGGGTTCGGGCCGGGGAGCTGTTTTTT. Residues: CSGQGVRAGELFF.

The table lists this clone with a few counts. The rearrangement links TRBV28 to TRBJ2-1; D is undetermined. Per germline, CDR1 MDHEN and CDR2 SYDVKM. This CDR3 is built from 14 residues. Trimming pared 2 bases from V and 4 bases from J, leaving 9 bases between. Here the CDR3 DNA reads TGTGCCAGCAGTTTAACCTCCGGATACAATGAGCAGTTCTTC. It specifies CASSLTSGYNEQFF.

This clone was observed a few times. The V gene is TRBV7-6, the J gene TRBJ1-2; 7 bases match TRBD1. The CDR3 covers 15 residues. The trim removed 1 base at V and 3 bases at J, leaving 5 bases unmatched. Germline CDR1 is SGHVS and CDR2 is FNYEAQ. The CDR3 protein is CASSLGPGTDYGYTF. The CDR3 bases are TGTGCCAGCAGCTTAGGGCCCGGGACAGACTATGGCTACACCTTC.

This clone was detected a few times. The rearrangement joins TRBV25-1 to TRBJ1-1; D remains unclear. The germline V and J ends were trimmed by 5 bases and 1 base, with 8 bases remaining between them. CDR1 is MGHDK, CDR2 SYGVNS, per germline. This CDR3 is built from 13 residues. The CDR3 reads CASSPLSNTEAFF. In DNA form, the CDR3 reads TGTGCCAGCAGTCCCCTCTCGAACACTGAAGCTTTCTTT. The whole variable domain, filled in from reference TRBV25-1 and TRBJ1-1, reads EADIYQTPRYLVIGTGKKITLECSQTMGHDKMYWYQQDPGMELHLIHYSYGVNSTEKGDLSSESTVSRIRTEHFPLTLESARPSHTSQYLCASSPLSNTEAFFGQGTRLTVV.

V gene TRBV4-3 combines with J gene TRBJ1-4; 8 positions agree with TRBD1. V gave up 0 bases and J gave up 15 bases; unmatched junction bases: 15. Germline lookup yields CDR1 LGHNA and CDR2 YSLEER. The CDR3 extends over 16 amino acids. CDR3 residues: CASSQEFGTGQMKVFF. The DNA for the CDR3 is TGCGCCAGCAGCCAAGAATTCGGGACAGGCCAAATGAAAGTGTTTTTT.

This chain links TRBV30 with TRBJ1-4, with D unresolved. This CDR3 region has 13 residues. The germline V gene has CDR1 GTSNPN and CDR2 SVGIG (reference sequence). Trimming removed 2 bases at V and 8 bases at J, with 12 bases between. The CDR3 protein is CAWSFLINEKLFF. In DNA, the CDR3 is TGTGCCTGGAGTTTTCTTATTAACGAAAAACTGTTTTTT.

This clone has a handful of counts. J is TRBJ2-3 and V is TRBV13, with TRBD1 identical over 9 bases. CDR3 size: 15 residues. The germline gives CDR1 PRHDT, CDR2 FYEKMQ (reference sequence). V shed 5 bases and J 4 bases; nucleotides not matched to a gene: 7. The CDR3 bases are TGTGCCAGCAGCGGGACAGGGAATCCGGCAGATACGCAGTATTTT. It is translated as CASSGTGNPADTQYF.

The chain employs TRBV27 and TRBJ2-4; D is perhaps TRBD1 or TRBD2 (5 bases each). From germline, CDR1 is MNHEY and CDR2 SMNVEV (reference sequence). The CDR3 runs to 13 residues. V dropped 6 bases and J dropped 7 bases, with 13 bases sitting between them. The CDR3 DNA sequence: TGTGCCAGCAGCACGGGACGGGTGAACATTCAGTACTTC. It translates to CASSTGRVNIQYF.

The V gene is TRBV7-9, the J gene TRBJ2-7; 10 nucleotides match TRBD1. Germline loops: CDR1 SEHNR, CDR2 FQNEAQ (reference sequence). V dropped 5 bases and J dropped 5; count of bases not matched to a gene: 9. The CDR3 loop spans 15 amino acids. DNA for the CDR3: TGTGCCAGCAGCCAAAGCGACAGGGGGCACCACGAGCAGTACTTC. Protein sequence: CASSQSDRGHHEQYF.

The V call is TRBV4-3, the J call TRBJ2-7; 7 nucleotides line up with TRBD1. CDR1 is LGHNA and CDR2 is YSLEER in the germline V gene. This CDR3 has 18 amino acids. After removal of 0 bases from V and 3 bases from J, the junction contained 14 bases not matched to a gene. CDR3 sequence reads: CASSQDQFETGKDYEQYF. CDR3 nucleotide sequence: TGCGCCAGCAGCCAAGACCAGTTCGAGACAGGGAAGGACTACGAGCAGTACTTC.

V is TRBV7-2 and J is TRBJ1-5; D gene ambiguous. V lost 5 bases, J lost 3 bases, and 14 bases lay in between. Germline loops: CDR1 SGHTA, CDR2 FQGNSA. The CDR3 has 15 amino acids. CDR3 loop: CASSLSGLDNQPQHF. CDR3 DNA: TGTGCCAGCAGCCTCTCTGGGCTGGACAATCAGCCCCAGCATTTT.

This clone was seen once. The V gene is TRBV29-1, the J gene TRBJ1-2, with 7 bases fitting TRBD1. The CDR3 has 13 residues. V dropped 5 bases and J dropped 2; count of bases not matched to a gene: 5. CDR1 SQVTM and CDR2 ANQGSEA come from the germline V gene. The DNA for the CDR3 is TGCAGCGTTACCGGGACAGAAAACTATGGCTACACCTTC. This translates into CSVTGTENYGYTF.

The V call is TRBV7-2, the J call TRBJ2-5, with D possibly being TRBD1 (6 bases). Trimming pared 5 bases from V and 2 bases from J, leaving 9 bases between. CDR1 and CDR2 from the germline V gene are SGHTA and FQGNSA. The CDR3 spans 13 residues. The CDR3 sequence: CASSPDRQETQYF. The CDR3 DNA is TGTGCCAGCAGCCCGGACAGACAAGAGACCCAGTACTTC.

The CDR3 sequence: CASSQPWAGNTGELFF. CDR3 coding DNA: TGCGCCAGCAGCCAGCCGTGGGCCGGTAACACCGGGGAGCTGTTTTTT. V usage is TRBV4-3 and J usage is TRBJ2-2; D is undetermined. The CDR3 consists of 16 residues. Trimming cost V 3 bases and J 2 bases, with 13 bases left between them. Per the germline V gene, CDR1 is LGHNA and CDR2 is YSLEER.

In this sample, this clone turned up a few times. V and J are TRBV5-1 and TRBJ2-5; 9 bases align to TRBD1. Trimming took 3 bases from V and 5 from J; bases not matched to a gene: 5. The germline V gene encodes CDR1 SGHRS and CDR2 YFSETQ. The CDR3 contains 14 residues. The CDR3 DNA is TGCGCCAGCAGCTCACAGGGGGCGAGGGAGACCCAGTACTTC. It specifies CASSSQGARETQYF.

CDR3 nucleotides: TGCGCCAGCAGCCCCTCCGGGGCTAGCAAAAACATTCAGTACTTC. This codes for CASSPSGASKNIQYF. V usage is TRBV4-3 and J usage is TRBJ2-4; either TRBD1 or TRBD2 may supply D (5 bases each). V lost 4 bases to trimming and J lost 3 bases, with 13 bases between them. Per germline, CDR1 LGHNA and CDR2 YSLEER. This CDR3 region has 15 residues.

Worth noting for this clone: The sample carries other DNA sequences with the same CDR3. The chain couples TRBV4-3 to TRBJ1-1, with D possibly TRBD1 on 5 matching bases. V lost 0 bases and J lost 0, with 8 bases in between. The length of the CDR3 is 15 residues. The germline V gene encodes CDR1 LGHNA and CDR2 YSLEER. The CDR3 protein is CASSQDRAMNTEAFF. CDR3 DNA sequence: TGCGCCAGCAGCCAAGACAGGGCCATGAACACTGAAGCTTTCTTT.

The chain uses TRBV27 and TRBJ1-1; no clear D gene. The V gene's germline CDR1 is MNHEY and CDR2 SMNVEV (reference sequence). V gave up 2 bases and J gave up 2 bases, with 12 bases separating them. The CDR3 is made up of 15 amino acids. The CDR3 loop reads CASSLGGLRNTEAFF. CDR3 DNA: TGTGCCAGCAGTTTAGGTGGTCTCAGAAACACTGAAGCTTTCTTT.